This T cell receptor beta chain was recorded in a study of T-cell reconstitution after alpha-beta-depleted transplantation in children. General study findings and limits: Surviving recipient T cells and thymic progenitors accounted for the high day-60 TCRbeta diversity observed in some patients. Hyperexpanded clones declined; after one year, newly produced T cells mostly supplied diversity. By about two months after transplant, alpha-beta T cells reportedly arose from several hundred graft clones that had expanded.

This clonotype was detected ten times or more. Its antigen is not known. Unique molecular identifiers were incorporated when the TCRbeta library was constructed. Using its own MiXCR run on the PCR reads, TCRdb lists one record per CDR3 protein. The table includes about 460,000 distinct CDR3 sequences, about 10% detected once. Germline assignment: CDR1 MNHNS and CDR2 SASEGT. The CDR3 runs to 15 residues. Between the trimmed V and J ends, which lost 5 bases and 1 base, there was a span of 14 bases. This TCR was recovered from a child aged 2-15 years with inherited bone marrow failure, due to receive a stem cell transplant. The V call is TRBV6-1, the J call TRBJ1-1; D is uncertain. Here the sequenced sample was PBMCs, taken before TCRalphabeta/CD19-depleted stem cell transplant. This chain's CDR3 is CASSTPGSKNTEAFF. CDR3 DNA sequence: TGTGCCAGCAGTACCCCGGGAAGCAAGAACACTGAAGCTTTCTTT.